The rows below give T cell receptor beta chains drawn from one sample of a study of T cell changes during pregnancy in multiple sclerosis. Method: immunoSEQ multiplex PCR; TCRdb's copy keeps in-frame clones and lacks some. This table has about 56,000 clones, 75% to 95% appearing once. The sample consisted of peripheral blood, taken in the first trimester of pregnancy. The receptor set was obtained from a female donor in good health, enrolled as a control in a pregnancy study. CDR3s include the opening cysteine and the closing phenylalanine or tryptophan. A D gene is named only where the DNA matches it firmly. Only part of the rows carry a size: once, few, many, or a class if the clone is expanded.

-	TRBV5-1	-	TRBJ1-1	TGCGCCAGCAGCTTGGATCCGGGTGGCACTGAAGCTTTCTTT	CASSLDPGGTEAFF
-	TRBV27	TRBD1	TRBJ2-1	TGTGCCAGCAGTCCGGACGGGACAGTCCGAAAGTGGCAGTTCTTC	CASSPDGTVRKWQFF
-	TRBV2	TRBD1	TRBJ1-1	TGTGCCAGCAGGTTGGGACAGGGTTACACTGAAGCTTTCTTT	CASRLGQGYTEAFF
-	TRBV7-9	TRBD1	TRBJ1-2	TGTGCCAGCAGCTTATCAGGGGGCGAAAACTATGGCTACACCTTC	CASSLSGGENYGYTF
-	TRBV7-2	TRBD1	TRBJ1-2	TGTGCCAGCAGCACCAGACCCGGGACAGGGGGCCCCGGCTATGGCTACACCTTC	CASSTRPGTGGPGYGYTF
-	TRBV6-5	-	TRBJ1-2	TGTGCCAGCAGTAAGACAGGAGTTTACTATGGCTACACCTTC	CASSKTGVYYGYTF
-	TRBV6-5	-	TRBJ1-1	TGTGCCAGCAGTTACGTGGGAGACCTTGAAGCTTTCTTT	CASSYVGDLEAFF
-	TRBV13	-	TRBJ2-7	TGTGCCAGCAGCAACGGAGGGGCAGGCTCCTACGAGCAGTACTTC	CASSNGGAGSYEQYF
-	TRBV7-2	-	TRBJ1-3	TGTGCCAGCAGCTTAGATTGGAACAGCTCTGGAAACACCATATATTTT	CASSLDWNSSGNTIYF
-	TRBV19	-	TRBJ1-5	TGTGCCAGTAGCAGCGCCTCAAGGGGTAGCAATCAGCCCCAGCATTTT	CASSSASRGSNQPQHF
once	TRBV7-6	-	TRBJ1-5	TGTGCCAGCAGCCCAGGACTGTTTAGCAATCAGCCCCAGCATTTT	CASSPGLFSNQPQHF
-	TRBV7-6	TRBD1	TRBJ2-7	TGTGCCAGCAGCTTCGGGACAGGGAACTACGAGCAGTACTTC	CASSFGTGNYEQYF
few	TRBV30	-	TRBJ1-2	TGTGCCTGGAGTGTAAGGGGAGGGACCGGGGCGCGGGGCTACACCTTC	CAWSVRGGTGARGYTF
-	TRBV5-6	-	TRBJ2-7	TGTGCCAGCACCTTCCTAGGTGATACCTACGAGCAGTACTTC	CASTFLGDTYEQYF
-	TRBV30	TRBD2	TRBJ2-3	TGTGCCTGGAGTGTAACTAGCGGGGGGGCGGATACGCAGTATTTT	CAWSVTSGGADTQYF
-	TRBV2	-	TRBJ1-2	TGTGCCAGCAGCCTCACAGCCGGAGGCTACACCTTC	CASSLTAGGYTF